These T cell receptor beta chains were read from a single sample in a study of T cell changes during pregnancy in multiple sclerosis. Sequencing was performed with immunoSEQ multiplex PCR; in TCRdb, only in-frame clones are kept and a portion is missing. The table shows about 48,000 clones, with roughly 91% occurring only once. The source material was CD4+ T cells from peripheral blood mononuclear cells, sampled in the third trimester of pregnancy. The receptors come from a female donor with multiple sclerosis, enrolled in a pregnancy study. CDR3s include the opening cysteine and the closing phenylalanine or tryptophan. A D gene is named only where the DNA matches it firmly. The size of a clone is reported for some rows only, either as once, few or many, or as a class for expanded clones.

d_call j_call v_call clone_size cdr3_aa cdr3_nt
. TRBJ1-2 TRBV4-1 once CASSKPGTPHGYTF TGCGCCAGCAGCAAACCCGGGACACCTCACGGCTACACCTTC
. TRBJ1-2 TRBV6-1 . CASSATGDSTGVYGYTF TGTGCCAGCAGTGCGACAGGTGATTCCACAGGTGTTTATGGCTACACCTTC
TRBD1 TRBJ2-3 TRBV4-1 . CASSPQGAEGVLDADTDTQYF TGCGCCAGCAGCCCCCAGGGGGCCGAGGGGGTATTGGACGCCGACACAGATACGCAGTATTTT
TRBD1 TRBJ2-1 TRBV5-1 once CASSTGQGDNEQFF TGCGCCAGCAGCACGGGACAGGGGGACAATGAGCAGTTCTTC
TRBD1 TRBJ1-5 TRBV9 . CASSVGQGAYQPQHF TGTGCCAGCAGCGTGGGACAGGGGGCGTATCAGCCCCAGCATTTT
TRBD2 TRBJ2-3 TRBV11-3 . CASSLGTSGGTDTQYF TGTGCCAGCAGCTTAGGTACTAGCGGGGGTACAGATACGCAGTATTTT
. TRBJ1-1 TRBV4-1 . CASSHRGKEAEAFF TGCGCCAGCAGCCACAGGGGCAAGGAGGCTGAAGCTTTCTTT
TRBD2 TRBJ2-5 TRBV5-1 . CASSAPGTSEETQYF TGCGCCAGCAGCGCACCCGGGACTAGTGAAGAGACCCAGTACTTC
. TRBJ1-2 TRBV6-1 . CASSENPDRNPNYGYTF TGTGCCAGCAGTGAAAACCCCGACAGAAACCCTAACTATGGCTACACCTTC
TRBD2 TRBJ2-3 TRBV6-5 once CASSYSSGELTDTQYF TGTGCCAGCAGTTACTCAAGCGGGGAGTTAACAGATACGCAGTATTTT
TRBD1 TRBJ1-1 TRBV9 . CASSPDRGRHTEAFF TGTGCCAGCAGCCCGGACAGGGGAAGGCACACTGAAGCTTTCTTT
. TRBJ2-3 TRBV16 . CASSQSRGTDTQYF TGTGCCAGCAGCCAATCCCGGGGAACAGATACGCAGTATTTT
. TRBJ1-3 TRBV25-1 . CASSESTGHRNGNTIYF TGTGCCAGCAGTGAATCAACGGGACACCGAAACGGAAACACCATATATTTT
. TRBJ1-5 TRBV6-1 . CASSNAGVHQPQHF TGTGCCAGCAGTAATGCAGGGGTTCATCAGCCCCAGCATTTT
. TRBJ2-3 TRBV5-1 once CASSLPSTDTQYF TGCGCCAGCAGCTTGCCTAGCACAGATACGCAGTATTTT
. TRBJ1-1 TRBV19 . CASSTSRGRSEAFF TGTGCCAGTAGTACCTCACGGGGTAGATCAGAAGCTTTCTTT
. TRBJ1-1 TRBV7-3 . CASSPDRRTEAFF TGTGCCAGCAGCCCCGACAGAAGAACTGAAGCTTTCTTT
. TRBJ2-2 TRBV6-5 once CASSYAANTGELFF TGTGCCAGCAGTTATGCAGCGAACACCGGGGAGCTGTTTTTT
TRBD1 TRBJ2-2 TRBV5-6 . CASSPKGQGRGGELFF TGTGCCAGCAGTCCTAAAGGACAGGGCCGGGGCGGGGAGCTGTTTTTT
. TRBJ1-1 TRBV5-1 once CASSFNAGLTEAFF TGCGCCAGCAGCTTTAATGCAGGGCTAACTGAAGCTTTCTTT
. TRBJ1-6 TRBV11-2 . CASSFFSVDSPLHF TGTGCCAGCAGCTTTTTTTCGGTTGATTCACCCCTCCACTTT
. TRBJ2-5 TRBV7-9 . CASREPGDETQYF TGTGCCAGCAGGGAGCCAGGGGATGAGACCCAGTACTTC
. TRBJ2-7 TRBV6-1 few CASSEDHRAVGQYF TGTGCCAGCAGTGAAGATCACAGGGCCGTGGGGCAGTACTTC
TRBD1 TRBJ1-6 TRBV30 . CAWDRVLNRDRGLPLHF TGTGCCTGGGATAGGGTCCTAAACCGGGACAGGGGGTTACCCCTCCACTTT
. TRBJ1-1 TRBV7-9 once CASSLVAGIGNTEAFF TGTGCCAGCAGCTTAGTGGCCGGGATAGGGAACACTGAAGCTTTCTTT
TRBD1 TRBJ2-7 TRBV29-1 . CSVVTGTGTYEQYF TGCAGCGTTGTGACCGGGACAGGGACCTACGAGCAGTACTTC
TRBD1 TRBJ1-5 TRBV10-3 . CAIGTGDSNQPQHF TGTGCCATAGGGACAGGCGATAGCAATCAGCCCCAGCATTTT
TRBD2 TRBJ2-1 TRBV4-1 . CASSLGLAGGPSNEQFF TGCGCCAGCAGCCTGGGACTAGCGGGGGGGCCCTCAAATGAGCAGTTCTTC
. TRBJ1-2 TRBV6-5 . CASSYRAGGYTF TGTGCCAGCAGTTACCGCGCGGGGGGCTACACCTTC
. TRBJ2-2 TRBV5-4 . CASRQRGSGELFF TGTGCCAGCAGGCAAAGGGGGTCCGGGGAGCTGTTTTTT
. TRBJ1-2 TRBV4-1 . CASSPVPGGDYGYTF TGCGCCAGCAGCCCCGTTCCGGGGGGCGACTATGGCTACACCTTC
TRBD2 TRBJ2-3 TRBV18 . CASSPTSANTDTQYF TGTGCCAGCTCACCTACTAGCGCCAACACAGATACGCAGTATTTT
. TRBJ1-2 TRBV18 . CASSPAQGQGNYGYTF TGTGCCAGCTCTCCGGCCCAAGGTCAGGGCAACTATGGCTACACCTTC
TRBD1 TRBJ1-5 TRBV6-5 . CASRLITGGDQPQHF TGTGCCAGCAGGCTTATTACAGGGGGTGATCAGCCCCAGCATTTT
. TRBJ1-5 TRBV9 few CASSVEGIGNQPQHF TGTGCCAGCAGCGTAGAGGGGATTGGCAATCAGCCCCAGCATTTT
. TRBJ2-1 TRBV6-5 . CASSFDFDPYNEQFF TGTGCCAGCAGTTTTGACTTTGATCCCTACAATGAGCAGTTCTTC
TRBD1 TRBJ1-3 TRBV9 . CASSPGQGLGNTIYF TGTGCCAGCAGCCCCGGACAGGGCTTGGGAAACACCATATATTTT